The present T cell receptor (beta chain) was sequenced within a study of T cell responses to AZD1222 COVID-19 vaccine. Points from the study as a whole: White British ancestry dominated among donors, who included more females, and clonal diversity was possibly underestimated. Nearly half of spike-specific TCRs reportedly target unmutated variant regions. Repertoire sampling was restricted to post-peak T cell response timepoints.

As regards this clone: Antigen specificity is unknown.

Second-dose schedules of about 4 or about 12 weeks were combined. TCRdb's table, derived via immunoSEQ multiplex PCR, lists solely in-frame clones and lacks some. The sample carries about 79,000 clones, 70% to 90% recorded once. J gave up 5 bases and V 6 bases, and 6 bases lay outside the gene matches. The CDR3 is 15 residues long. Germline lookup yields CDR1 MNHEY and CDR2 SMNVEV (reference sequence). The sequencing used peripheral blood, collected 28 days after the second AZD1222 dose. This TCR was sampled from an adult who received the AZD1222 COVID-19 vaccine. This chain uses TRBV27 with TRBJ2-1; 11 bases are shared with TRBD2. The DNA of the CDR3 is TGTGCCAGCAGCCTTAGACTAGCGGGGAACAATGAGCAGTTCTTC. Encoded protein: CASSLRLAGNNEQFF.